One and the same sample provided the 17 T cell receptor beta chains below, sequenced in a study of T cell responses to AZD1222 COVID-19 vaccine. The method was immunoSEQ multiplex PCR; TCRdb's version includes in-frame clones alone and lacks a portion of them. The sample includes about 100,000 clones, approximately 90% of them seen just once. The material was peripheral blood, obtained on day 0 of AZD1222 vaccination. Receptors originate from an adult in good health.

This chain connects TRBV29-1 to TRBJ2-1, with D maybe TRBD2 (5 bases). CDR1 SQVTM and CDR2 ANQGSEA come from the germline V gene. V was trimmed by 7 bases and J by 0 bases, leaving 25 bases between them. This CDR3 contains 18 residues. The CDR3 DNA sequence: TGCAGCGCCCAGAGTAAGCGGCCACGAGCGAGCTCCTACAATGAGCAGTTCTTC. Translation: CSAQSKRPRASSYNEQFF.

V is TRBV9 and J is TRBJ2-1, with unresolved D. CDR1 and CDR2 from the germline V gene are SGDLS and YYNGEE. The CDR3 has 12 residues. Trimming took 1 base from V and 7 from J, leaving 6 bases between them. The CDR3 reads CASSVYGNEQFF. CDR3 sequence (DNA): TGTGCCAGCAGCGTATATGGGAATGAGCAGTTCTTC.

The rearrangement joins TRBV11-2 to TRBJ2-7; TRBD2 agrees at 7 bases. CDR3 length equals 15 residues. Per the germline V gene, CDR1 is SGHAT and CDR2 is FQNNGV. V shed 5 bases and J 3 bases; nucleotides not matched to a gene: 10. CDR3 loop: CASSPWSGRDYEQYF. The DNA for the CDR3 is TGTGCCAGCAGCCCGTGGTCGGGGAGGGACTACGAGCAGTACTTC.

The chain uses TRBV5-8 and TRBJ2-1; 10 nucleotides agree with TRBD2. Germline-derived CDR1 and CDR2 are SGHTS and YDEGEE. The CDR3 has 15 residues. The J segment lost 4 bases and the V segment lost 3 bases, leaving 4 bases of the junction unmatched. The DNA for the CDR3 is TGTGCCAGCAGCTCCGGGACTAGCGTGTACAATGAGCAGTTCTTC. As protein: CASSSGTSVYNEQFF.

The CDR3 DNA reads TGTGCCAGCAGCCAAGTGAATCCGTTGGATACGCAGTATTTT. It yields the protein CASSQVNPLDTQYF. The chain has TRBV4-2 and TRBJ2-3; no reliable D call. The CDR3 has 14 residues. Germline V gene lookup returns CDR1 LGHNA and CDR2 YNFKEQ. Trimming removed 1 base from V and 6 bases from J, with 11 bases in between.

The rearrangement links TRBV29-1 to TRBJ2-2; D remains unclear. With 5 bases removed from V and 8 bases from J, the gap between germline ends came to 9 bases. The CDR3 has 11 residues. The germline V gene has CDR1 SQVTM and CDR2 ANQGSEA. The CDR3 nucleotides read TGCAGCGTTTATGGAGATGGGGAGCTGTTTTTT. Translated: CSVYGDGELFF.

The CDR3 sequence: CASSARPRGPDFRGQYF. For the CDR3, the DNA is TGTGCCAGCAGCGCCCGCCCCCGGGGGCCAGATTTTCGGGGGCAGTACTTC. V usage is TRBV3-1 (or the pseudogene TRBV3-2) and J usage is TRBJ2-7; D tentatively reads TRBD1 or TRBD2 (6 bases each). The CDR3 covers 17 residues. Per germline, CDR1 LGHDT and CDR2 YNNKEL (reference sequence). Trimming removed 5 bases at V and 9 bases at J, with 29 bases between.

The rearrangement uses TRBV6-6 and TRBJ1-2; D is uncertain. Germline V CDR1 and CDR2: MNHNY, SVGAGI (reference sequence). V lost 5 bases and J 1 base, leaving 8 bases between the germline ends. The CDR3 is made up of 13 amino acids. The CDR3 sequence: CASSLGVNYGYTF. The DNA for the CDR3 is TGTGCCAGCAGTCTTGGGGTTAACTATGGCTACACCTTC.

The J gene is TRBJ2-5, the V gene TRBV19; unclear D gene. Trimming removed 3 bases at V and 7 bases at J, with 6 bases between. Germline V gene data show CDR1 as LNHDA and CDR2 as SQIVND (reference sequence). This CDR3 contains 11 residues. CDR3 protein: CASSIGWTQYF. The CDR3, as DNA: TGTGCCAGTAGTATCGGATGGACCCAGTACTTC.

In its sample, this clone was seen once. This sequence joins TRBV27 and TRBJ1-1; no clear D. Germline loops: CDR1 MNHEY, CDR2 SMNVEV (reference sequence). CDR3 length: 15 amino acids. V lost 5 bases, J lost 3 bases, and 16 bases lay in between. CDR3 in amino acids: CASSPSRAGDTEAFF. The DNA of the CDR3 is TGTGCCAGCAGTCCTTCGAGGGCAGGAGACACTGAAGCTTTCTTT.

The chain links TRBV19 to TRBJ2-7; D might be TRBD1 (5 bases). The CDR3 runs 15 residues. Trimming pared 3 bases from V and 1 base from J, leaving 13 bases between. Per germline, CDR1 LNHDA and CDR2 SQIVND (reference sequence). The CDR3 DNA sequence: TGTGCCAGTAGTATCAGGGCTCTCGGGTCCTACGAGCAGTACTTC. Protein sequence: CASSIRALGSYEQYF.

CDR3 in DNA: TGTGCCAGCAGCGCTACAGGGAGAAGGGACGGGGAGCTGTTTTTT. This codes for CASSATGRRDGELFF. This sequence joins TRBV9 and TRBJ2-2; possibly TRBD1 for D (6 bases). Trimming took off 3 bases at V and 7 bases at J, with 16 bases between the two ends. CDR3 length: 15 amino acids. In germline, CDR1 is SGDLS, CDR2 YYNGEE.

The rearrangement links TRBV11-3 to TRBJ2-7; TRBD1 agrees at 9 bases. This CDR3 spans 16 amino acids. The J segment lost 3 bases and the V segment lost 0 bases, leaving 6 bases of the junction unmatched. Germline loops: CDR1 SGHNT, CDR2 YENEEA. CDR3 loop: CASSLERTGAYYEQYF. In DNA form, the CDR3 reads TGTGCCAGCAGCTTAGAGAGGACAGGGGCCTACTACGAGCAGTACTTC.

The chain is built from TRBV14 and TRBJ2-1; no definite D call. Germline loops: CDR1 SGHDN, CDR2 FVKESK. CDR3 length: 16 residues. Trimming pared 0 bases from V and 3 bases from J, leaving 12 bases between. The CDR3 protein is CASSQEFFPLYNEQFF. The CDR3 nucleotides are TGTGCCAGCAGCCAAGAGTTCTTCCCCCTCTACAATGAGCAGTTCTTC.

The J gene is TRBJ2-3, the V gene TRBV12-3 or TRBV12-4; D remains ambiguous. Trimming shortened V by 6 bases and J by 2 bases, and 3 bases separated the two germline ends. The CDR3 spans 11 residues. DNA for the CDR3: TGTGCCAGCAGGAACACAGATACGCAGTATTTT. Protein: CASRNTDTQYF.

The genes are TRBV7-2 and TRBJ2-7; no definite D call. This CDR3 has 15 residues. Trimming shortened V by 6 bases and J by 2 bases, and 17 bases separated the two germline ends. CDR1 and CDR2 (germline): SGHTA, FQGNSA. The CDR3 DNA reads TGTGCCAGCAGTCAAGCTAGGGTACCGACCTACGAGCAGTACTTC. Translated, it gives CASSQARVPTYEQYF. Full variable domain (remainder filled in from reference TRBV7-2 and TRBJ2-7): GAGVSQSPSNKVTEKGKDVELRCDPISGHTALYWYRQSLGQGLEFLIYFQGNSAPDKSGLPSDRFSAERTGGSVSTLTIQRTQQEDSAVYLCASSQARVPTYEQYFGPGTRLTVT.

The rearrangement uses TRBV4-3 and TRBJ2-3; a possible D gene is TRBD2 (5 bases). Per germline, CDR1 LGHNA and CDR2 YSLEER. Trimming left V 6 bases short and J 1 base short, with 17 bases between. The CDR3 spans 16 residues. CDR3 in amino acids: CASSQPAGTGTDTQYF. The CDR3 nucleotides read TGCGCCAGCAGTCAGCCGGCGGGTACGGGCACAGATACGCAGTATTTT.